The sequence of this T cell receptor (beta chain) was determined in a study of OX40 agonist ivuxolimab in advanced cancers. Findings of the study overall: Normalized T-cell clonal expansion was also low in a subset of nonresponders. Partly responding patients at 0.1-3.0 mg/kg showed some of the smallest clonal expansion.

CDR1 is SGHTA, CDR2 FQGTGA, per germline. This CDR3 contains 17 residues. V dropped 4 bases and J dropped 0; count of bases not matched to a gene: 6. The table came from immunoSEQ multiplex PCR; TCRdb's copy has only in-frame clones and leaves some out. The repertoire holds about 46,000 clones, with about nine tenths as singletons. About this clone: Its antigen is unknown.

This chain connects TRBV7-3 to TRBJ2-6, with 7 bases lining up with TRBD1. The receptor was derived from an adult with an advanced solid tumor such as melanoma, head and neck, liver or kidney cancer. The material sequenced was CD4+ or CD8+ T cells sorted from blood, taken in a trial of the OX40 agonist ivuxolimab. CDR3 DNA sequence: TGTGCCAGCAGCTCCCCGGGACAGTCCTCTGGGGCCAACGTCCTGACTTTC. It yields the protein CASSSPGQSSGANVLTF.